Listed here are 21 T cell receptor beta chains from one sample, sequenced in a study of blood T cell repertoires in COVID-19. Profiled with immunoSEQ multiplex PCR; TCRdb holds only in-frame clones, not every one. The sample shows some 150,000 clones, approximately 88% of them seen only once. Specimen: peripheral blood. The source of these receptors is a man in his sixties with acute or convalescent COVID-19.

The V call is TRBV10-1, the J call TRBJ1-2, with 9 bases matching TRBD1. J lost 8 bases, V lost 5 bases, and 12 bases had no gene match. This CDR3 spans 15 amino acids. Germline values: CDR1 WNHNN, CDR2 SYGVQD (reference sequence). The CDR3 reads CASSSNRGRGRGYTF. In nucleotides, the CDR3 is TGCGCCAGCAGTAGTAACAGGGGGCGCGGGAGAGGCTACACCTTC.

The rearrangement uses TRBV19 and TRBJ1-5; 8 nucleotides match TRBD1. The germline CDR1 and CDR2 sequences are LNHDA and SQIVND (reference sequence). This CDR3 comprises 14 residues. The trim removed 7 bases at V and 6 bases at J, leaving 8 bases unmatched. CDR3 DNA sequence: TGTGCCAGTAAGAAGGACAGGGAGGGTCAGCCCCAGCATTTT. It codes for CASKKDREGQPQHF.

CDR3 sequence reads: CASSFPGFYGYTF. The CDR3, as DNA: TGTGCCAGCAGCTTTCCCGGGTTCTATGGCTACACCTTC. V gene TRBV12-3 or TRBV12-4 combines with J gene TRBJ1-2; D not resolved. The CDR3 extends over 13 amino acids. V was pared by 6 bases and J by 4 bases, with 12 bases between.

This chain uses TRBV9 with TRBJ2-3; 10 bases align to TRBD2. V was pared by 4 bases and J by 4 bases, with 15 bases of the junction left unmatched. Germline V CDR1 and CDR2: SGDLS, YYNGEE. This CDR3 comprises 18 residues. The CDR3 protein is CASSPRPLTSGVADTQYF. The CDR3 DNA reads as TGTGCCAGCAGCCCGAGACCCCTTACTAGCGGGGTGGCAGATACGCAGTATTTT.

The CDR3, as DNA: TGTGCCAGCAGCCAAGATCGGGAGGGGATCTACGGCTACACCTTC. This codes for CASSQDREGIYGYTF. J is TRBJ1-2 and V is TRBV4-2, with D maybe TRBD1 (5 bases). The CDR3 runs to 15 residues. Trimming cost V 0 bases and J 8 bases, with 16 bases left between them. Germline assignment: CDR1 LGHNA and CDR2 YNFKEQ.

The chain employs TRBV3-1 (or the pseudogene TRBV3-2) and TRBJ1-5, with TRBD1 matching 7 bases. CDR1 is LGHDT, CDR2 YNNKEL, per germline (reference sequence). This CDR3 region has 18 residues. Losses at the gene ends were 0 bases for V and 6 bases for J; bases not matched to a gene: 14. The CDR3 bases are TGTGCCAGCAGCCAAGAAGGAATAGCAGGGGGTTCGGGTCAGCCCCAGCATTTT. Its translation is CASSQEGIAGGSGQPQHF.

CDR3 nucleotide sequence: TGCGCCAGCAGTCAGGGGGACAGGAATAATTCACCCCTCCACTTT. It is translated as CASSQGDRNNSPLHF. The chain employs TRBV23-1 and TRBJ1-6, with 8 positions matching TRBD1. TRBV23-1 is an ORF, with its function uncertain. V gave up 3 bases and J gave up 5 bases; unmatched junction bases: 3. This CDR3 region has 15 residues.

J is TRBJ1-2 and V is TRBV12-3 or TRBV12-4, with TRBD1 matching over 8 bases. V lost 9 bases, J lost 4 bases, and 1 base stayed unmatched. There are 11 residues in the CDR3. This CDR3 reads CASDRGYGYTF. For the CDR3, the DNA is TGTGCCAGTGACAGGGGCTATGGCTACACCTTC.

This clone has just a few counts. DNA of the CDR3: TGTGCCAGCAGTTACGGGCCCAGGGGCGAGCAGTACTTC. Its protein is CASSYGPRGEQYF. This chain connects TRBV6-6 to TRBJ2-7, with a weak D call TRBD1 (6 bases). With 2 bases removed from V and 6 bases from J, the gap between germline ends came to 11 bases. Germline V gene data show CDR1 as MNHNY and CDR2 as SVGAGI (reference sequence). The CDR3 length is 13 residues.

The chain joins TRBV5-1 to TRBJ2-7; weak D call: TRBD1 (6 bases). The CDR3 runs to 14 residues. The germline CDR1 and CDR2 sequences are SGHRS and YFSETQ. V shed 2 bases and J shed 2 bases, with 11 bases lying between them. The CDR3 DNA follows: TGCGCCAGCAGCTTTGCAGGGGATACCTACGAGCAGTACTTC. It yields the protein CASSFAGDTYEQYF.

The J gene is TRBJ1-2, the V gene TRBV10-1; possible D gene TRBD1, 5 bases. The CDR3 runs to 16 residues. The germline V and J ends were trimmed by 0 bases and 4 bases, with 15 bases remaining between them. The germline gives CDR1 WNHNN, CDR2 SYGVQD (reference sequence). Here the CDR3 reads CASSESNLGGAYGYTF. CDR3 bases: TGCGCCAGCAGTGAGTCGAATCTCGGCGGGGCCTATGGCTACACCTTC.

The gene calls are TRBV5-1 and TRBJ2-4; 7 positions match TRBD1. The CDR3 sequence is 14 residues long. The V gene's germline CDR1 is SGHRS and CDR2 YFSETQ. V lost 4 bases, J lost 9 bases, and 10 bases stayed unmatched. The chain's CDR3 is CASSPRQGQGIQYF. The CDR3 coding sequence is TGCGCCAGCAGCCCCCGACAGGGCCAGGGCATTCAGTACTTC.

The chain carries TRBV12-3 or TRBV12-4 and TRBJ2-3; D not certain. The ends were cut back, 6 bases at V and 4 bases at J, with 8 bases in the middle. The CDR3 extends over 12 amino acids. CDR3: CASSLRADTQYF. DNA of the CDR3: TGTGCCAGCAGCCTACGGGCAGATACGCAGTATTTT.

This rearrangement joins TRBV6-1 to TRBJ1-3; D gene unclear. CDR3 length: 16 amino acids. Trimming removed 0 bases from V and 1 base from J, with 10 bases in between. The germline CDR1 and CDR2 sequences are MNHNS and SASEGT. The DNA of the CDR3 is TGTGCCAGCAGTGAAGCGCGGTCTGGGTCTGGAAACACCATATATTTT. Translated, it gives CASSEARSGSGNTIYF.

The V call is TRBV10-3, the J call TRBJ2-7, with TRBD1 identical over 7 bases. Germline CDR1 reads ENHRY; CDR2 reads SYGVKD. CDR3 size: 11 residues. J lost 3 bases, V lost 10 bases, and 3 bases had no gene match. CDR3 in amino acids: CATGQSYEQYF. CDR3 coding DNA: TGTGCCACGGGACAGAGCTACGAGCAGTACTTC.

The chain recombines TRBV6-4 with TRBJ2-2; 10 bases fit TRBD2. In germline, CDR1 is MRHNA, CDR2 SNTAGT. The CDR3 is made up of 16 amino acids. V lost 2 bases and J lost 5; bases outside the gene matches: 5. CDR3 DNA sequence: TGTGCCAGCAGTGACCTGGCTAGCGGGGGAACCGGGGAGCTGTTTTTT. It codes for CASSDLASGGTGELFF.

This chain joins TRBV6-2 or TRBV6-3 and TRBJ1-2; D is unresolved. The V end was cut by 5 bases, the J end by 7 bases, with 11 bases between. The CDR3 is made up of 12 amino acids. Looked up from germline, CDR1 is MNHEY and CDR2 is SVGEGT. Written as DNA, the CDR3 is TGTGCCAGCAGTACTTGGGCGCCTGGCTACACCTTC. This translates into CASSTWAPGYTF.

This clone was recorded once. The chain employs TRBV2 and TRBJ1-1; D perhaps matches TRBD1 (5 bases). With 6 bases removed from V and 0 bases from J, the gap between germline ends came to 8 bases. The CDR3 consists of 13 residues. Germline V gene data show CDR1 as SNHLY and CDR2 as FYNNEI. The CDR3 protein is CASRDNMNTEAFF. The CDR3 nucleotides are TGTGCCAGCAGGGACAACATGAACACTGAAGCTTTCTTT.

This clone is a singleton in its sample. The chain recombines TRBV7-8 with TRBJ1-2; D call uncertain. V gave up 8 bases and J gave up 2 bases, with 21 bases separating them. Per germline, CDR1 SGHVS and CDR2 FQNEAQ. CDR3 length: 16 residues. The CDR3 is CASGQSRLTLNYGYTF. The CDR3 coding sequence is TGTGCCAGCGGTCAATCAAGACTGACGTTGAACTATGGCTACACCTTC.

This clone was detected once. The chain recombines TRBV6-2 or TRBV6-3 with TRBJ2-1; D may be TRBD2 (7 bases). The CDR3 totals 15 residues. The V end lost 5 bases, the J end lost 4 bases, and 15 bases lay between the germline ends. The germline V gene has CDR1 MNHEY and CDR2 SVGEGT. CDR3 loop: CASSDRGGGYNEQFF. DNA for the CDR3: TGTGCCAGCAGTGACCGAGGGGGGGGTTACAATGAGCAGTTCTTC.

The chain uses TRBV25-1 and TRBJ2-3; TRBD2 aligns across 14 bases. This CDR3 has 16 residues. Germline CDR1 and CDR2: MGHDK and SYGVNS. Germline trimming cut 3 bases from V and 5 bases from J; bases unmatched to any gene: 4. The CDR3 protein is CASSEGTSGGLDTQYF. The CDR3 DNA follows: TGTGCCAGCAGTGAGGGGACTAGCGGGGGATTAGATACGCAGTATTTT.